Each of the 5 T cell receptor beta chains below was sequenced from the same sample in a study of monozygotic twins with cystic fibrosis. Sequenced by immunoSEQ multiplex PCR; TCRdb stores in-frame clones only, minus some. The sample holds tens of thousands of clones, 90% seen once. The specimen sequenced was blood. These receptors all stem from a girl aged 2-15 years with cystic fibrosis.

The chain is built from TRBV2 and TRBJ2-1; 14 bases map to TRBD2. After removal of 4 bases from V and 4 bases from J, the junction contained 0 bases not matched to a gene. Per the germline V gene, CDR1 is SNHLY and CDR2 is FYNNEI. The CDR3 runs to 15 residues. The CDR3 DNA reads TGTGCCAGCAGTGGACTAGCGGGGGGGTACAATGAGCAGTTCTTC. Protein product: CASSGLAGGYNEQFF.

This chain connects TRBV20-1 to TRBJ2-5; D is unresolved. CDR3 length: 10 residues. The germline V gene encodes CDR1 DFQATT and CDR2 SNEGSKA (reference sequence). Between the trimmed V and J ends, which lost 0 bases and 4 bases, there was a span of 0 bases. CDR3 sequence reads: CSAREETQYF. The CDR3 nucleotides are TGCAGTGCTAGAGAAGAGACCCAGTACTTC.

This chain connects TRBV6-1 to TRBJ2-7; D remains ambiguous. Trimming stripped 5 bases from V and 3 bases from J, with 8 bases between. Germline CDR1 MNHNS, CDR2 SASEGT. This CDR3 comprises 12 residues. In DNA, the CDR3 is TGTGCCAGCAGTTATATGGGCTACGAGCAGTACTTC. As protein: CASSYMGYEQYF.

The CDR3 reads CATSREAGGYTF. Here the CDR3 DNA reads TGTGCCACCAGCAGAGAGGCAGGTGGCTACACCTTC. The rearrangement uses TRBV15 and TRBJ1-2; D is unclear. Germline V gives CDR1 LNHNV, CDR2 YYDKDF (reference sequence). The CDR3 totals 12 residues. Trimming left V 0 bases short and J 7 bases short, with 6 bases between.

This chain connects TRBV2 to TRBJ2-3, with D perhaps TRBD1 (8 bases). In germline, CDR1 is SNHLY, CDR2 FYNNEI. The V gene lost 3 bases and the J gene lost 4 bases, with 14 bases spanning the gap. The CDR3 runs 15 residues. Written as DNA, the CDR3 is TGTGCCAGCAGTGATGACAGGGGAGGGGCAGATACGCAGTATTTT. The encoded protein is CASSDDRGGADTQYF.